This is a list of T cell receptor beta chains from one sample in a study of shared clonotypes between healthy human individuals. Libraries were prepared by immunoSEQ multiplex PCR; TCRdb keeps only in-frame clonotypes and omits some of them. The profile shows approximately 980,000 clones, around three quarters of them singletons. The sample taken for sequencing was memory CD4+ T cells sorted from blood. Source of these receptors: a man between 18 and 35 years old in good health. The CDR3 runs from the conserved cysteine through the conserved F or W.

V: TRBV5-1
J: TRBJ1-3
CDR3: CASSPGQRYISGNTIYF

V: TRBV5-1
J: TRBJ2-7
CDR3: CASNWEGPTYEQYF

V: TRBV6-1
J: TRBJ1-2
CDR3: CASIVPGGFGYTF

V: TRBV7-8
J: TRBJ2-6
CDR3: CASRPAGPGGANVLTF

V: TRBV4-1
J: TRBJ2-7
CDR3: CASSQVPGVISEQYF

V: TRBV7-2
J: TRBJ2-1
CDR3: CASLGRQNNEQFF

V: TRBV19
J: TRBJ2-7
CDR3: CASSIQGWSSYEQYF

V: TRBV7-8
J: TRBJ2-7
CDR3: CASSPLAGGTEQYF

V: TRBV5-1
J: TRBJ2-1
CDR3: CASRGLGQGADNEQFF

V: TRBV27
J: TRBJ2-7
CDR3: CATRLASNPRQYF

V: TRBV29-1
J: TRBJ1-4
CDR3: CSVAGTGNEKLFF

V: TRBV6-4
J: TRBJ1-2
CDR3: CASSDSSREFGYTF

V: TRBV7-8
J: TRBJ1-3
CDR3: CASSLEGRIRDTIYF

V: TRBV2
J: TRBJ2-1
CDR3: CASSLYPGQVDNEQFF

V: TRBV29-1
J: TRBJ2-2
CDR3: CSVRQGADTGELFF

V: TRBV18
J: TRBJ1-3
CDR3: CASSLTDRPDTIYF